Listed here are 28 T cell receptor beta chains from one sample, sequenced in a study of early T cells in non-severe SARS-CoV-2 infection. TCRdb ran MiXCR on the 5' RACE reads and lists one entry per CDR3 protein. The top ten hold 3% to 3.5% of the sample, which has about 110,000 distinct CDR3 sequences, about 12% seen once. The source material was whole blood. These receptors originate from an adult who was a healthcare worker with PCR-confirmed SARS-CoV-2 infection or an uninfected control (not recorded which).

At least ten counts were recorded for this clonotype. The V call is TRBV18, the J call TRBJ1-4; D uncertain. V was clipped by 2 bases and J by 0 bases, with 4 bases between them. The CDR3 sequence is 14 residues long. Germline CDR1 and CDR2: KGHSH and LQKENI. CDR3 in DNA: TGTGCCAGCTCACCATCCGCAACTAATGAAAAACTGTTTTTT. Its protein product is CASSPSATNEKLFF.

This clonotype was counted ten times or more. V usage is TRBV3-1 and J usage is TRBJ2-1, with D perhaps matching TRBD1 or TRBD2 (5 bases each). The CDR3 consists of 20 residues. Germline V gene data show CDR1 as LGHDT and CDR2 as YNNKEL (reference sequence). The germline V and J ends were trimmed by 1 base and 5 bases, with 27 bases remaining between them. CDR3 protein: CASSQGSGPGRLRPHNEQFF. The CDR3 DNA reads as TGTGCCAGCAGCCAAGGGTCAGGTCCGGGACGCCTCCGTCCCCACAATGAGCAGTTCTTC.

The chain has TRBV29-1 and TRBJ2-5; no reliable D call. Looked up from germline, CDR1 is SQVTM and CDR2 is ANQGSEA. The CDR3 totals 11 residues. V shed 4 bases and J shed 4 bases, with 7 bases lying between them. CDR3 in DNA: TGCAGCGTTGTAGCCACAGAGACCCAGTACTTC. This gives the protein CSVVATETQYF.

This clonotype has a handful of counts. The V call is TRBV7-2, the J call TRBJ2-3, with D hard to call. Germline-derived CDR1 and CDR2 are SGHTA and FQGNSA. Trimming stripped 1 base from V and 2 bases from J, with 7 bases between. CDR3 length: 14 amino acids. The CDR3 coding sequence is TGTGCCAGCAGCTTAGAGGTCCCCACAGATACGCAGTATTTT. Its translation is CASSLEVPTDTQYF.

This clonotype was seen a single time. This rearrangement joins TRBV29-1 to TRBJ2-1; unclear D gene. The germline V and J ends were trimmed by 2 bases and 4 bases, with 15 bases remaining between them. The CDR3 runs to 15 residues. Germline assignment: CDR1 SQVTM and CDR2 ANQGSEA. CDR3 residues: CSVESIVAPYNEQFF. In nucleotides, the CDR3 is TGCAGCGTTGAATCGATAGTAGCTCCATACAATGAGCAGTTCTTC.

The V call is TRBV6-1, the J call TRBJ2-7, with 8 bases identical to TRBD1. CDR3 length: 14 amino acids. With 5 bases clipped from V and 7 bases from J, the junction kept 10 bases outside the gene matches. CDR1 is MNHNS and CDR2 is SASEGT in the germline V gene. The CDR3 sequence is CASSSGTGFMEQYF. DNA of the CDR3: TGTGCCAGCAGTTCCGGGACAGGCTTTATGGAGCAGTACTTC.

The V gene is TRBV20-1, the J gene TRBJ2-3; the match to TRBD2 covers 11 bases. The CDR3 extends over 20 amino acids. The V gene's germline CDR1 is DFQATT and CDR2 SNEGSKA (reference sequence). With 0 bases clipped from V and 0 bases from J, the junction kept 14 bases outside the gene matches. CDR3 protein: CSARDIAGGSITASTDTQYF. The CDR3 DNA sequence: TGCAGTGCTAGAGACATAGCGGGGGGGAGCATTACTGCTAGCACAGATACGCAGTATTTT.

The table lists this clonotype with many counts. The chain links TRBV6-5 to TRBJ2-7; either TRBD1 or TRBD2 may fit D (5 bases each). Trimming took off 5 bases at V and 3 bases at J, with 17 bases between the two ends. From germline, CDR1 is MNHEY and CDR2 SVGAGI. CDR3 length equals 15 residues. CDR3 sequence (DNA): TGTGCCAGCAGTCCTAGTTCGGGACCCAACTACGAGCAGTACTTC. Its translation is CASSPSSGPNYEQYF.

This clonotype was seen more than once but under ten times. The chain joins TRBV2 to TRBJ1-2, with 7 bases fitting TRBD1. The CDR3 is made up of 17 amino acids. Germline CDR1 is SNHLY and CDR2 is FYNNEI. With 5 bases clipped from V and 4 bases from J, the junction kept 16 bases outside the gene matches. CDR3 residues: CASSRDRVVGQGYGYTF. In DNA, the CDR3 is TGTGCCAGCAGTCGAGACAGGGTGGTTGGGCAAGGCTATGGCTACACCTTC.

This clonotype was counted ten times or more. The chain has TRBV20-1 and TRBJ1-2, with 7 bases lining up with TRBD1. The germline gives CDR1 DFQATT, CDR2 SNEGSKA (reference sequence). V was clipped by 4 bases and J by 7 bases; unmatched bases: 6. The length of the CDR3 is 12 residues. CDR3 in DNA: TGCAGTGCTATCCGACAGGGACGTGGCTACACCTTC. It specifies CSAIRQGRGYTF.

This rearrangement joins TRBV2 to TRBJ1-1, with a weak D call TRBD1 (5 bases). The CDR3 spans 15 residues. Germline assignment: CDR1 SNHLY and CDR2 FYNNEI. The V and J ends lost 4 bases and 1 base respectively, with 13 bases between them. DNA for the CDR3: TGTGCCAGCAGTGTCTGGCGGGACGGGAACACTGAAGCTTTCTTT. It yields the protein CASSVWRDGNTEAFF.

The CDR3 DNA reads as TGTGCCAGCACCCGAGCGGGACAGGGGTACTATGGCTACACCTTC. It is translated as CASTRAGQGYYGYTF. V usage is TRBV13 and J usage is TRBJ1-2; 10 positions match TRBD1. CDR3 length: 15 amino acids. The V and J ends lost 7 bases and 3 bases, in that order; junction bases with no gene match: 8. CDR1 is PRHDT and CDR2 is FYEKMQ in the germline V gene (reference sequence).

The V gene is TRBV12-3 or TRBV12-4, the J gene TRBJ2-3; D perhaps matches TRBD2 (6 bases). The CDR3 has 13 residues. Trimming pared 6 bases from V and 13 bases from J, leaving 20 bases between. The CDR3 protein is CASSRYSGTGEYF. CDR3 nucleotides: TGTGCCAGCAGCCGATACTCCGGGACTGGGGAGTATTTT.

This clonotype was detected a few times. The CDR3 DNA follows: TGTGCCAGCAGCCCGGGAAGGGCCTCCAACCAGCCCCAGCATTTT. Protein sequence: CASSPGRASNQPQHF. This chain links TRBV5-6 with TRBJ1-5; D unresolved. CDR3 length: 15 amino acids. V lost 4 bases and J 7 bases, leaving 18 bases between the germline ends. CDR1 and CDR2 from the germline V gene are SGHDT and YYEEEE.

This clonotype showed up just a few times. The chain recombines TRBV12-3 or TRBV12-4 with TRBJ1-2, with no clear D. This CDR3 is 13 amino acids long. Trimming cost V 2 bases and J 4 bases, with 8 bases left between them. This CDR3 reads CASSLRGGYGYTF. CDR3 coding DNA: TGTGCCAGCAGTTTACGGGGAGGCTATGGCTACACCTTC.

The V gene is TRBV29-1, the J gene TRBJ2-3; 7 bases are shared with TRBD1. V trimming: 6 bases; J trimming: 3 bases; junction bases outside the gene matches: 6. This CDR3 contains 13 residues. Germline V gene lookup returns CDR1 SQVTM and CDR2 ANQGSEA. The CDR3 DNA is TGCAGCGTGACAGGGAAAGGGACAGATACGCAGTATTTT. Residues: CSVTGKGTDTQYF.

V and J are TRBV15 and TRBJ2-2; D is uncertain. V lost 0 bases and J lost 5, with 4 bases in between. The CDR3 is 13 amino acids. Germline V gene data show CDR1 as LNHNV and CDR2 as YYDKDF (reference sequence). The CDR3 is CATSRDITGELFF. For the CDR3, the DNA is TGTGCCACCAGCAGAGATATAACCGGGGAGCTGTTTTTT.

V and J are TRBV5-1 and TRBJ2-7, with D tentatively TRBD1 or TRBD2 (5 bases each). Per the germline V gene, CDR1 is SGHRS and CDR2 is YFSETQ. This CDR3 has 14 amino acids. The V end was cut by 2 bases, the J end by 2 bases, with 11 bases between. The CDR3 sequence is CASSFRDGPYEQYF. For the CDR3, the DNA is TGCGCCAGCAGCTTTAGGGACGGACCCTACGAGCAGTACTTC.

The table lists this clonotype with many counts. The rearrangement joins TRBV11-2 to TRBJ2-1, with D unclear. Germline loops: CDR1 SGHAT, CDR2 FQNNGV. V lost 2 bases, J lost 4 bases, and 12 bases lay in between. The CDR3 has 15 amino acids. The CDR3 DNA reads as TGTGCCAGCAGCTTATTTGCGGACCCTTACAATGAGCAGTTCTTC. Translated: CASSLFADPYNEQFF. Full variable domain (remainder filled in from reference TRBV11-2 and TRBJ2-1): EAGVAQSPRYKIIEKRQSVAFWCNPISGHATLYWYQQILGQGPKLLIQFQNNGVVDDSQLPKDRFSAERLKGVDSTLKIQPAKLEDSAVYLCASSLFADPYNEQFFGPGTRLTVL.

The sample holds many counts of this clonotype. The V and J genes are TRBV27 and TRBJ2-1, with TRBD2 identical over 9 bases. This CDR3 has 17 residues. Germline trimming cut 5 bases from V and 8 bases from J; bases unmatched to any gene: 16. CDR1 is MNHEY and CDR2 is SMNVEV in the germline V gene (reference sequence). For the CDR3, the DNA is TGTGCCAGCAGTCCGCTTGGATTGCGGGAGGGCCCCGATGAGCAGTTCTTC. It codes for CASSPLGLREGPDEQFF.

This clonotype was seen a handful of times. This sequence joins TRBV19 and TRBJ2-5; possibly TRBD1 for D (7 bases). This CDR3 has 15 residues. Trimming removed 3 bases from V and 0 bases from J, with 11 bases in between. CDR1 is LNHDA, CDR2 SQIVND, per germline (reference sequence). The CDR3 region has the DNA TGTGCCAGTAGTATCGGGGGACAGTACCAAGAGACCCAGTACTTC. This gives the protein CASSIGGQYQETQYF.

The chain employs TRBV20-1 and TRBJ1-6; 8 bases are shared with TRBD1. Per germline, CDR1 DFQATT and CDR2 SNEGSKA (reference sequence). With 0 bases clipped from V and 4 bases from J, the junction kept 11 bases outside the gene matches. The CDR3 extends over 18 amino acids. The CDR3 DNA follows: TGCAGTGCTAGAGATACAGGACAGGGTGGGAGTTATAATTCACCCCTCCACTTT. Its translation: CSARDTGQGGSYNSPLHF.

There are many counts of this clonotype. The gene calls are TRBV20-1 and TRBJ2-2; D is unresolved. V was trimmed by 5 bases and J by 6 bases, leaving 13 bases between them. The CDR3 length is 13 residues. CDR1 DFQATT and CDR2 SNEGSKA come from the germline V gene (reference sequence). The CDR3 DNA is TGCAGTGCTGAGAGCAGACGGTCCGGGGAGCTGTTTTTT. Translation: CSAESRRSGELFF.

This chain connects TRBV29-1 to TRBJ1-6; tentative D call: TRBD1 (5 bases). Trimming cost V 6 bases and J 7 bases, with 13 bases left between them. CDR1 and CDR2 (germline): SQVTM, ANQGSEA. This CDR3 is built from 13 residues. DNA for the CDR3: TGCAGCGTGAGGGGCCAGGGAAATTCACCCCTCCACTTT. This gives the protein CSVRGQGNSPLHF.

J is TRBJ1-6 and V is TRBV6-2 or TRBV6-3, with 7 nucleotides matching TRBD1. The CDR3 consists of 16 residues. V gave up 6 bases and J gave up 7 bases; unmatched junction bases: 12. CDR1 is MNHEY, CDR2 SVGEGT, per germline. This chain's CDR3 is CASSRTGIPTNSPLHF. Here the CDR3 DNA reads TGTGCCAGCAGCAGGACAGGAATTCCGACAAATTCACCCCTCCACTTT.

This clonotype has just a few counts. The genes are TRBV15 and TRBJ1-5, with D uncertain. Trimming stripped 3 bases from V and 11 bases from J, with 8 bases between. This CDR3 contains 11 residues. The germline CDR1 and CDR2 sequences are LNHNV and YYDKDF (reference sequence). CDR3 DNA: TGTGCCACCAGCAGGTCCCGTACCCAGCATTTT. Protein product: CATSRSRTQHF.

This clonotype showed up just a few times. The genes are TRBV7-8 and TRBJ2-7, with 10 bases identical to TRBD2. The CDR3 spans 15 residues. The germline gives CDR1 SGHVS, CDR2 FQNEAQ. V gave up 5 bases and J gave up 4 bases; unmatched junction bases: 8. For the CDR3, the DNA is TGTGCCAGCAGCCTGCCTAGCGGGAGAGTTTACGAGCAGTACTTC. Its translation is CASSLPSGRVYEQYF.

The chain uses TRBV29-1 and TRBJ1-1; possible D gene TRBD1, 5 bases. CDR3 length equals 13 residues. V lost 6 bases, J lost 1 base, and 12 bases lay in between. The germline V gene encodes CDR1 SQVTM and CDR2 ANQGSEA. The CDR3 protein is CSVLRQSNTEAFF. In nucleotides, the CDR3 is TGCAGCGTCCTGAGACAGTCGAACACTGAAGCTTTCTTT.